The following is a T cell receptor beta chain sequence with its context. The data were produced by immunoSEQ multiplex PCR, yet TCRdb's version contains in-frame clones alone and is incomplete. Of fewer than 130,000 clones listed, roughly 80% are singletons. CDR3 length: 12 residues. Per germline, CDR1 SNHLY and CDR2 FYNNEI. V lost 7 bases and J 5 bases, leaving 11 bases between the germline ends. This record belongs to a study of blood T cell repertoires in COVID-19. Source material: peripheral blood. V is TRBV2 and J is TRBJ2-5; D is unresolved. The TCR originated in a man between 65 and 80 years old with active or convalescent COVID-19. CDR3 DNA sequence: TGTGCCAGCAACGATGAGAGGGAGACCCAGTACTTC. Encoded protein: CASNDERETQYF.